Sequencing of this T cell receptor beta chain was carried out in a study of control samples from healthy donors and cancer patients. Clones were read by immunoSEQ multiplex PCR, and TCRdb kept only the in-frame ones, dropping some. The data hold some 150,000 clones, with less than 95% observed a single time. Germline CDR1 and CDR2: LNHDA and SQIVND (reference sequence). Trimming cost V 5 bases and J 5 bases, with 16 bases left between them. The CDR3 length is 15 residues. The sample holds one count of this clone. V gene TRBV19 combines with J gene TRBJ1-3; possible D gene TRBD1, 6 bases. Source material: blood. The clonotype comes from a man aged 18 to 35 in good health. The CDR3 DNA reads as TGTGCCAGTAGTGCCCTGGACAGACCTCGAAACACCATATATTTT. As protein: CASSALDRPRNTIYF.